The T cell receptor (beta chain) under discussion was sequenced for a study of shared clonotypes between healthy human individuals. Findings of the study overall: Donors were few, which limited the genetic and exposure-history diversity represented.

V was trimmed by 2 bases and J by 2 bases, leaving 14 bases between them. Germline V gene data show CDR1 as SGHRS and CDR2 as YFSETQ. This CDR3 contains 15 residues. A note on this clone: Its antigen remains unidentified.

Method: immunoSEQ multiplex PCR; TCRdb's copy keeps in-frame clones and lacks some. This sample has 450,000 to 500,000 clones, with about 78% found just once. The TCR was taken from a middle-aged woman in good health. Some clones in this sample may be carry-over from other donors' samples. This sequence joins TRBV5-1 and TRBJ2-7; D is possibly TRBD2 (7 bases). Sequenced material: PBMCs. CDR3 protein: CASSFGGTLAYEQYF. The DNA for the CDR3 is TGCGCCAGCAGCTTCGGGGGGACACTTGCCTACGAGCAGTACTTC.